The 27 T cell receptor beta chains reported below all come from one sample, sequenced in a study of blood T cell repertoires in COVID-19. Generated by immunoSEQ multiplex PCR, the TCRdb table keeps only in-frame clones and is missing some. The sample has under 250,000 clones; roughly 81% are singletons. Sequenced material: peripheral blood. The receptors come from a man aged 45-60 years who had recovered from COVID-19.

The chain uses TRBV28 and TRBJ2-3; TRBD2 is a possible D gene (6 bases). Per germline, CDR1 MDHEN and CDR2 SYDVKM. Between the trimmed V and J ends, which lost 2 bases and 4 bases, there was a span of 13 bases. The CDR3 spans 15 residues. This chain's CDR3 is CASSLQGGSADTQYF. For the CDR3, the DNA is TGTGCCAGCAGTTTACAGGGAGGATCCGCAGATACGCAGTATTTT.

As for this clone: Its ends do not fully match the called genes, so a read error is possible. J is TRBJ1-1 and V is TRBV19; 7 bases agree with TRBD1. CDR3 length: 14 amino acids. Germline V gene lookup returns CDR1 LNHDA and CDR2 SQIVND (reference sequence). The CDR3 sequence is CASSLEGAITEAFF. CDR3 bases: TGTGCCAGTAGTTTAGAGGGGGCGATCACTGAAGCTTTCTTT.

V gene TRBV7-8 combines with J gene TRBJ1-4; 11 positions match TRBD1. CDR3 length equals 15 residues. Germline loops: CDR1 SGHVS, CDR2 FQNEAQ. Losses at the gene ends were 4 bases for V and 7 bases for J; bases not matched to a gene: 5. DNA for the CDR3: TGTGCCAGCAGCTACGGACAGGGGGCGGGTGAAAAACTGTTTTTT. Amino acids: CASSYGQGAGEKLFF.

The rearrangement uses TRBV7-9 and TRBJ1-1; D may be TRBD1 (6 bases). The CDR3 has 14 amino acids. Deletions cut 1 base from V and 0 bases from J, with 6 bases between. CDR1 and CDR2 (germline): SEHNR, FQNEAQ (reference sequence). This chain's CDR3 is CASSLGGLNTEAFF. The CDR3 nucleotides read TGTGCCAGCAGCTTAGGGGGGCTGAACACTGAAGCTTTCTTT.

The J gene is TRBJ2-1, the V gene TRBV18, with D uncertain. This CDR3 has 13 amino acids. Germline V gene lookup returns CDR1 KGHSH and CDR2 LQKENI. V was pared by 6 bases and J by 0 bases, with 6 bases between. CDR3 region: CASSRSSYNEQFF. In DNA, the CDR3 is TGTGCCAGCTCGAGGAGCTCCTACAATGAGCAGTTCTTC.

This clone was recorded once. V and J are TRBV27 and TRBJ1-2; D is possibly TRBD1 (5 bases). The CDR3 consists of 14 residues. The germline CDR1 and CDR2 sequences are MNHEY and SMNVEV (reference sequence). Trimming took 6 bases from V and 6 from J, leaving 17 bases between them. CDR3 loop: CASRSLGGGHGYTF. The CDR3 DNA reads TGTGCCAGCAGGTCTCTTGGGGGAGGACATGGCTACACCTTC.

The chain recombines TRBV30 with TRBJ1-6; perhaps TRBD1 as D (6 bases). Germline V gives CDR1 GTSNPN, CDR2 SVGIG (reference sequence). The CDR3 spans 13 residues. V was shortened by 4 bases and J by 10 bases, with 14 bases between the two germline ends. In nucleotides, the CDR3 is TGTGCCTGGAACCATGACAGGACCTCACCCCTCCACTTT. Encoded protein: CAWNHDRTSPLHF.

The chain is built from TRBV7-9 and TRBJ2-5; D is undetermined. With 1 base removed from V and 5 bases from J, the gap between germline ends came to 5 bases. The CDR3 is 12 residues long. Germline CDR1 is SEHNR and CDR2 is FQNEAQ (reference sequence). The CDR3 reads CASSLERETQYF. The DNA of the CDR3 is TGTGCCAGCAGCTTAGAGAGGGAGACCCAGTACTTC.

V gene TRBV10-3 combines with J gene TRBJ2-1, with a tentative D call TRBD2 (6 bases). V was pared by 3 bases and J by 0 bases, with 15 bases between. In germline, CDR1 is ENHRY, CDR2 SYGVKD. CDR3 size: 17 residues. CDR3 sequence reads: CAISDSKRATSYNEQFF. DNA for the CDR3: TGTGCCATCAGTGATTCAAAGCGGGCTACCTCCTACAATGAGCAGTTCTTC.

The chain recombines TRBV5-4 with TRBJ2-7; the D gene could be TRBD1 or TRBD2 (5 bases each). Trimming took off 4 bases at V and 3 bases at J, with 14 bases between the two ends. The CDR3 sequence is 14 residues long. The germline V gene encodes CDR1 SGHNT and CDR2 YYREEE (reference sequence). The CDR3 reads CASSMGTGNYEQYF. In DNA, the CDR3 is TGTGCCAGCAGCATGGGGACGGGAAACTACGAGCAGTACTTC.

This chain uses TRBV30 with TRBJ2-3; possible D gene TRBD2, 5 bases. The CDR3 length is 12 residues. Germline V gene sequence: CDR1 GTSNPN, CDR2 SVGIG (reference sequence). Between the trimmed V and J ends, which lost 1 base and 8 bases, there was a span of 10 bases. The CDR3 loop is CAWSELGSTQYF. CDR3 DNA sequence: TGTGCCTGGAGTGAATTAGGGAGTACGCAGTATTTT.

J is TRBJ2-3 and V is TRBV7-2; 8 bases are a match to TRBD2. The CDR3 has 16 residues. Germline assignment: CDR1 SGHTA and CDR2 FQGNSA. The junction had 9 bases not matched to a gene; V was cut back by 5 bases and J by 2 bases. The CDR3 loop is CASSPAGTRNTDTQYF. CDR3 nucleotides: TGTGCCAGCAGCCCGGCCGGGACTAGAAACACAGATACGCAGTATTTT. Full variable domain (rest looked up from reference TRBV7-2 and TRBJ2-3): GAGVSQSPSNKVTEKGKDVELRCDPISGHTALYWYRQSLGQGLEFLIYFQGNSAPDKSGLPSDRFSAERTGGSVSTLTIQRTQQEDSAVYLCASSPAGTRNTDTQYFGPGTRLTVL.

The CDR3: CASSPPGGANEKLFF. The CDR3 DNA is TGTGCCAGCAGCCCGCCAGGAGGGGCTAATGAAAAACTGTTTTTT. The J gene is TRBJ1-4, the V gene TRBV5-4; tentative D call: TRBD1 (5 bases). Per the germline V gene, CDR1 is SGHNT and CDR2 is YYREEE (reference sequence). With 4 bases removed from V and 3 bases from J, the gap between germline ends came to 13 bases. The CDR3 runs to 15 residues. Complete variable domain (other parts from reference TRBV5-4 and TRBJ1-4): ETGVTQSPTHLIKTRGQQVTLRCSSQSGHNTVSWYQQALGQGPQFIFQYYREEENGRGNFPPRFSGLQFPNYSSELNVNALELDDSALYLCASSPPGGANEKLFFGSGTQLSVL.

The rearrangement joins TRBV7-8 to TRBJ1-1; a weak D match, TRBD1 (6 bases). The germline V gene encodes CDR1 SGHVS and CDR2 FQNEAQ. This CDR3 region has 13 residues. V lost 2 bases, J lost 10 bases, and 14 bases lay in between. CDR3 DNA: TGTGCCAGCAGCTTAATCCCACAGGGTGGAGCTTTCTTT. Translating it yields CASSLIPQGGAFF.

As regards this clone: The sample contains more than one DNA sequence encoding this CDR3. The gene calls are TRBV6-5 and TRBJ2-5, with 8 bases lining up with TRBD1. Germline V gives CDR1 MNHEY, CDR2 SVGAGI. CDR3 length: 14 residues. V lost 5 bases and J lost 1; bases outside the gene matches: 3. CDR3 region: CASSTDRGQETQYF. The CDR3 DNA reads TGTGCCAGCAGTACCGACAGGGGCCAAGAGACCCAGTACTTC.

V is TRBV27 and J is TRBJ2-5, with 15 bases matching TRBD2. The CDR3 is 18 amino acids. V trimming: 5 bases; J trimming: 8 bases; junction bases outside the gene matches: 15. Germline values: CDR1 MNHEY, CDR2 SMNVEV (reference sequence). CDR3 DNA sequence: TGTGCCAGCAGTCCAATAGGGACTAGCGGGAGGTGGGGTAACACCCAGTACTTC. Translation gives CASSPIGTSGRWGNTQYF.

V gene TRBV5-4 combines with J gene TRBJ1-1, with TRBD1 matching over 9 bases. The CDR3 contains 14 residues. Germline V CDR1 and CDR2: SGHNT, YYREEE (reference sequence). Unmatched junction bases numbered 5, after V lost 4 bases and J lost 4 bases. The CDR3 DNA is TGTGCCAGCAGCATGGACAGGGGAGTCACTGAAGCTTTCTTT. Translation gives CASSMDRGVTEAFF.

The chain recombines TRBV28 with TRBJ2-1; 9 positions agree with TRBD2. The CDR3 runs to 15 residues. Per germline, CDR1 MDHEN and CDR2 SYDVKM. The J segment lost 6 bases and the V segment lost 3 bases, leaving 6 bases of the junction unmatched. Here the CDR3 reads CASSFLLAGFNEQFF. The CDR3 nucleotides are TGTGCCAGCAGTTTTCTCCTAGCGGGATTCAATGAGCAGTTCTTC.

Notes on this clone: The junction differs from germline at one of its ends, possibly a read error. The rearrangement links TRBV28 to TRBJ2-7, with TRBD1 matching 9 bases. CDR1 is MDHEN and CDR2 is SYDVKM in the germline V gene. CDR3 length: 15 residues. The CDR3 DNA follows: TGTGCCAGCCTCGAGCGGACAGGGGCCTCCAACGAGCAGTACTTC. It translates to CASLERTGASNEQYF.

The V and J genes are TRBV30 and TRBJ1-2; D is unresolved. With 3 bases removed from V and 9 bases from J, the gap between germline ends came to 14 bases. This CDR3 comprises 12 residues. Germline V gives CDR1 GTSNPN, CDR2 SVGIG (reference sequence). CDR3 loop: CAWSPEPPRYTF. DNA for the CDR3: TGTGCCTGGAGCCCCGAGCCCCCGCGCTACACCTTC.

The chain joins TRBV5-1 to TRBJ1-5; TRBD1 matches 7 bases. Germline V gene sequence: CDR1 SGHRS, CDR2 YFSETQ. The CDR3 has 15 residues. Trimming took 0 bases from V and 5 from J; bases not matched to a gene: 5. The CDR3 sequence: CASSLDPGGDQPQHF. Here the CDR3 DNA reads TGCGCCAGCAGCTTGGATCCAGGGGGTGATCAGCCCCAGCATTTT.

The rearrangement uses TRBV18 and TRBJ2-3; TRBD2 agrees at 15 bases. CDR3 length: 17 residues. Germline V gene sequence: CDR1 KGHSH, CDR2 LQKENI. Trimming at V came to 0 bases and at J to 7 bases, leaving 5 bases not matched to a gene. The CDR3 is CASSPPGLAGGPYTQYF. The CDR3 DNA follows: TGTGCCAGCTCACCACCTGGACTAGCGGGAGGGCCATATACGCAGTATTTT.

The sample holds one count of this clone. The chain is built from TRBV4-2 and TRBJ1-3; D remains ambiguous. Germline V gives CDR1 LGHNA, CDR2 YNFKEQ. Trimming removed 1 base at V and 0 bases at J, with 10 bases between. There are 16 residues in the CDR3. CDR3 DNA sequence: TGTGCCAGCAGCCAAGTAGAACCGAACTCTGGAAACACCATATATTTT. Translated: CASSQVEPNSGNTIYF.

This clone was counted a single time. V gene TRBV7-9 combines with J gene TRBJ2-3; a weak D match, TRBD1 (5 bases). The V end was cut by 3 bases, the J end by 13 bases, with 11 bases between. The CDR3 extends over 11 amino acids. Per germline, CDR1 SEHNR and CDR2 FQNEAQ (reference sequence). The CDR3 bases are TGTGCCAGCAGCTTCCAGGGTATAGAGTATTTT. This sequence encodes CASSFQGIEYF.

With regard to this clone: The DNA is left out, because the CDR3 cannot be placed on it with certainty; the CDR3 is given as TCRdb lists it. The gene calls are TRBV6-5 and TRBJ1-1. The CDR3 is 16 residues long, ends included. Germline V CDR1 and CDR2: MNHEY, SVGAGI. CDR3: CASSSPSVRSRTEAFF.

The chain uses TRBV6-5 and TRBJ1-3; tentatively, D is TRBD1 (5 bases). The germline gives CDR1 MNHEY, CDR2 SVGAGI. The CDR3 consists of 12 residues. The V end lost 7 bases, the J end lost 4 bases, and 8 bases lay between the germline ends. The CDR3 DNA reads as TGTGCCAGCACGGGGGAAGGAAACACCATATATTTT. Its translation is CASTGEGNTIYF.

V and J are TRBV5-1 and TRBJ2-1, with D perhaps TRBD2 (6 bases). CDR1 and CDR2 (germline): SGHRS, YFSETQ. The CDR3 contains 16 residues. The V end lost 1 base, the J end lost 0 bases, and 11 bases lay between the germline ends. DNA for the CDR3: TGCGCCAGCAGCTTGTATGCGGGAAGCTCCTACAATGAGCAGTTCTTC. Protein sequence: CASSLYAGSSYNEQFF.